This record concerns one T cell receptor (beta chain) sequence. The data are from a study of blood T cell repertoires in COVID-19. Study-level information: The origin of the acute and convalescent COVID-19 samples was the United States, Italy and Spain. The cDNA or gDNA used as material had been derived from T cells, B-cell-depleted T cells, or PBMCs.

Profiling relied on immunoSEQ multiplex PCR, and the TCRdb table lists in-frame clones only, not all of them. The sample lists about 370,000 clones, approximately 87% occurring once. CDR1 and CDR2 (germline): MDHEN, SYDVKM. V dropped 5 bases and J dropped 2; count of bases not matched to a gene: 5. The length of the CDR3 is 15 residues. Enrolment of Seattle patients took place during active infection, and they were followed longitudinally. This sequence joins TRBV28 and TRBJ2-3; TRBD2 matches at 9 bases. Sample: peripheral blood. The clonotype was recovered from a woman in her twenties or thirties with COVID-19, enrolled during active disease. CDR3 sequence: CASSNSGSFTDTQYF. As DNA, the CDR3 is TGTGCCAGCAGTAATAGCGGGAGTTTCACAGATACGCAGTATTTT. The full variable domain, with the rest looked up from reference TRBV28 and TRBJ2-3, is DVKVTQSSRYLVKRTGEKVFLECVQDMDHENMFWYRQDPGLGLRLIYFSYDVKMKEKGDIPEGYSVSREKKERFSLILESASTNQTSMYLCASSNSGSFTDTQYFGPGTRLTVL.